Included here is one TCR beta chain sequence, with context. Its antigen remains unknown. Assay: immunoSEQ multiplex PCR; the TCRdb copy retains only in-frame clones and omits some. Seen here are about 120,000 clones, over 75% observed once, and the top ten hold 4% to 5%. V lost 5 bases and J lost 4, with 8 bases in between. Germline values: CDR1 SGHVS, CDR2 FNYEAQ. The CDR3 totals 13 residues. The data derive from a study of T cell responses to AZD1222 COVID-19 vaccine. Broader study findings: An increase in Spike-specific TCR breadth and depth was observed after two AZD1222 doses. Repertoires in all cases were sampled only once the peak T cell response had passed. Clonal diversity was possibly underestimated; the donors were predominantly white British and more often female.

The TCR was taken from an adult who received the MenACWY meningococcal vaccine as a control. Sequenced material: peripheral blood, taken 28 days after the second dose of the MenACWY control vaccine. The chain carries TRBV7-6 and TRBJ2-2, with unresolved D. The chain's CDR3 is CASSPRLTGELFF. CDR3 sequence (DNA): TGTGCCAGCAGCCCTCGTCTCACCGGGGAGCTGTTTTTT.